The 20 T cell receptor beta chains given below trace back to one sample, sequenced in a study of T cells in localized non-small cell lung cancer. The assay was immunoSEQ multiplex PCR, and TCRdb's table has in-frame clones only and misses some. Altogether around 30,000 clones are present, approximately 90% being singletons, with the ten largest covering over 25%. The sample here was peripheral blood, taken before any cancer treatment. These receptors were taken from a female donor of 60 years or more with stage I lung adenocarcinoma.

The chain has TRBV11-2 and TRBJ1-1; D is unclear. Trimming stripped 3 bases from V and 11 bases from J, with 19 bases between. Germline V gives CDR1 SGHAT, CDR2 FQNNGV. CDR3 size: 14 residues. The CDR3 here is CASSLARYTSDAFF. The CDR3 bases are TGTGCCAGCAGCTTGGCTCGGTATACGTCCGACGCTTTCTTT.

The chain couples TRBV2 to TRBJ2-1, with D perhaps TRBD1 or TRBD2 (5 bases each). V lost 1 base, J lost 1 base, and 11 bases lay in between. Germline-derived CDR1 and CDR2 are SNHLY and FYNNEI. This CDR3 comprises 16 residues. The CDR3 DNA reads TGTGCCAGCAGTGAAGGGATCGGGGCGTCCTACAATGAGCAGTTCTTC. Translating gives CASSEGIGASYNEQFF.

CDR3 protein: CASSSNTGGNYGYTF. CDR3 coding DNA: TGTGCCAGCAGTTCTAATACAGGGGGAAACTATGGCTACACCTTC. The chain has TRBV25-1 and TRBJ1-2, with TRBD1 identical over 8 bases. Germline V lookup: CDR1 MGHDK, CDR2 SYGVNS. The CDR3 loop spans 15 amino acids. V dropped 5 bases and J dropped 2; count of bases not matched to a gene: 7.

CDR3 sequence: CASSIRLVHEQYF. The CDR3 region has the DNA TGTGCCAGTAGTATCAGGCTAGTCCACGAGCAGTACTTC. The chain joins TRBV19 to TRBJ2-7; D is unresolved. Trimming took off 3 bases at V and 5 bases at J, with 11 bases between the two ends. The CDR3 covers 13 residues. Germline CDR1 is LNHDA and CDR2 is SQIVND (reference sequence).

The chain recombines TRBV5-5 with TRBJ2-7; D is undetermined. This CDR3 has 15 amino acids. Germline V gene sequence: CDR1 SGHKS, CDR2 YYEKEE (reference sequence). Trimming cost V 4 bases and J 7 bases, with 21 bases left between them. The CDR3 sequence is CASSVVAAGTTEQYF. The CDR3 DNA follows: TGTGCCAGCAGCGTTGTGGCCGCAGGTACAACGGAGCAGTACTTC.

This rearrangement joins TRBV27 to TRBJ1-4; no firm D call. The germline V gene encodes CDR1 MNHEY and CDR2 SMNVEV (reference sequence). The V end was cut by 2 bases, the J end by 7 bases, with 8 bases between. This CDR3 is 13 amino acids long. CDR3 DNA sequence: TGTGCCAGCAGTTTAAGCAGTGCTGAAAAACTGTTTTTT. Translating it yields CASSLSSAEKLFF.

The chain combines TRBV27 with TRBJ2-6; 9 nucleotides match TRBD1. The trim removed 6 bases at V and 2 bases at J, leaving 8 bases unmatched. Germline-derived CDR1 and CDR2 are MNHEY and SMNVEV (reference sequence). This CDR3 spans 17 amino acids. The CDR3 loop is CASRWGQGTPGANVLTF. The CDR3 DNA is TGTGCCAGCAGATGGGGACAGGGAACGCCTGGGGCCAACGTCCTGACTTTC.

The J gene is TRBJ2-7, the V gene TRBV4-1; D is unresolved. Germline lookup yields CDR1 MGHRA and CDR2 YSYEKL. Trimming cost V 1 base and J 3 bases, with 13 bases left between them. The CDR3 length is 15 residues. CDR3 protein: CASSQAPSPNYEQYF. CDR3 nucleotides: TGCGCCAGCAGCCAAGCCCCGTCCCCAAACTACGAGCAGTACTTC.

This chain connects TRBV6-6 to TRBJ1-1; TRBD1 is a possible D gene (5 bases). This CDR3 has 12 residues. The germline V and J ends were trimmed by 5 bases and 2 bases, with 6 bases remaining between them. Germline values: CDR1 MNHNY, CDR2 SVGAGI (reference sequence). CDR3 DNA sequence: TGTGCCAGCAGTGGGACCAACACTGAAGCTTTCTTT. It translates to CASSGTNTEAFF.

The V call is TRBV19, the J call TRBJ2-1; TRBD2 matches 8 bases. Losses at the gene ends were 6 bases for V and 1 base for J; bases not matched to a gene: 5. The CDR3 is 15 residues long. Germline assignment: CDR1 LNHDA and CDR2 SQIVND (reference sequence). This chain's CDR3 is CASRRSGSSYNEQFF. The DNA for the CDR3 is TGTGCCAGTAGGCGCAGCGGGAGTTCCTACAATGAGCAGTTCTTC.

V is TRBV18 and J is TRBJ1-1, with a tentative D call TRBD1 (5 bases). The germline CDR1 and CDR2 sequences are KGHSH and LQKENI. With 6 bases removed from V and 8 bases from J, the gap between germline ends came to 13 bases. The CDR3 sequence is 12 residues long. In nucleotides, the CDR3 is TGTGCCAGCTCCCCAGACAGCCCCGAAGCTTTCTTT. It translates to CASSPDSPEAFF.

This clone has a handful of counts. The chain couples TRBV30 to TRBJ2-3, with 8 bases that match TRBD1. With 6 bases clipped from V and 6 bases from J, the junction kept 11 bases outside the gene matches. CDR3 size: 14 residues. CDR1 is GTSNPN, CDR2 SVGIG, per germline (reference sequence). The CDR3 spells CACEDREVGDTQYF. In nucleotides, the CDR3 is TGTGCCTGTGAGGACAGGGAGGTTGGGGATACGCAGTATTTT.

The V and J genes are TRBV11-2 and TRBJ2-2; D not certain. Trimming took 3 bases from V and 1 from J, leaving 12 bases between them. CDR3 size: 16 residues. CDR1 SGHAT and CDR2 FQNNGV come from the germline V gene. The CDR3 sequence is CASSFITGLNTGELFF. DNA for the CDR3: TGTGCCAGCAGCTTCATCACCGGGTTGAACACCGGGGAGCTGTTTTTT.

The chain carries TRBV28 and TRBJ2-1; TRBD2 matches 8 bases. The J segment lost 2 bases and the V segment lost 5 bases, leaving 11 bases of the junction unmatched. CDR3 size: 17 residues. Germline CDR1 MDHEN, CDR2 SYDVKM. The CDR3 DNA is TGTGCCAGCAGTCTGCGATCTGGCGGGAGGACCTACAATGAGCAGTTCTTC. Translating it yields CASSLRSGGRTYNEQFF.

CDR3 amino acids: CSVEVGARTEAFF. The CDR3, as DNA: TGCAGCGTTGAGGTGGGGGCGAGGACTGAAGCTTTCTTT. The V gene is TRBV29-1, the J gene TRBJ1-1, with a possible D match to TRBD1 (6 bases). This CDR3 has 13 amino acids. Trimming removed 3 bases at V and 5 bases at J, with 13 bases between. Germline V lookup: CDR1 SQVTM, CDR2 ANQGSEA.

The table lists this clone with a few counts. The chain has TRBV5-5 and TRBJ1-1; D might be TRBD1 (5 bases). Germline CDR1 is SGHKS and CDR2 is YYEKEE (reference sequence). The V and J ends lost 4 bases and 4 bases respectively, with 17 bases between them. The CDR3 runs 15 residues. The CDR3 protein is CASSAGATGGTEAFF. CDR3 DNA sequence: TGTGCCAGCAGCGCCGGGGCGACCGGGGGCACTGAAGCTTTCTTT.

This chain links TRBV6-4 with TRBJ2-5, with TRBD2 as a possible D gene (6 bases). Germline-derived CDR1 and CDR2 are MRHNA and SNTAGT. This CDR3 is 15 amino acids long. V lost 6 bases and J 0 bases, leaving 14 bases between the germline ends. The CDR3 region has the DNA TGTGCCAGCAGCCGTCAGGCGGGGAACCAAGAGACCCAGTACTTC. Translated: CASSRQAGNQETQYF.

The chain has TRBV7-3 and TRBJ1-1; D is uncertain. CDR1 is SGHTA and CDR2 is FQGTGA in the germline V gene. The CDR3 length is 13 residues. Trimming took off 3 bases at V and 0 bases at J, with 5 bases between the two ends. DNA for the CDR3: TGTGCCAGCAGCTTGACCATGAACACTGAAGCTTTCTTT. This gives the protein CASSLTMNTEAFF.

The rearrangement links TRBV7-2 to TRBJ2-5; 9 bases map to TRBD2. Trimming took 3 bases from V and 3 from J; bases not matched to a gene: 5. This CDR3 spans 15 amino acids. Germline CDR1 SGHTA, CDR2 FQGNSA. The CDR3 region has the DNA TGTGCCAGCAGCTTCACTAGCGGGCCCAAAGAGACCCAGTACTTC. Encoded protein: CASSFTSGPKETQYF.

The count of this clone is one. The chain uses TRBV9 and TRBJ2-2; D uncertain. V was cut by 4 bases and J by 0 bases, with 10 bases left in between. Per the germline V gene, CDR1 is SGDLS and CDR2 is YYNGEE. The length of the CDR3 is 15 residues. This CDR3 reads CASSPQRSNTGELFF. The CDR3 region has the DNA TGTGCCAGCAGCCCCCAGAGGTCGAACACCGGGGAGCTGTTTTTT.